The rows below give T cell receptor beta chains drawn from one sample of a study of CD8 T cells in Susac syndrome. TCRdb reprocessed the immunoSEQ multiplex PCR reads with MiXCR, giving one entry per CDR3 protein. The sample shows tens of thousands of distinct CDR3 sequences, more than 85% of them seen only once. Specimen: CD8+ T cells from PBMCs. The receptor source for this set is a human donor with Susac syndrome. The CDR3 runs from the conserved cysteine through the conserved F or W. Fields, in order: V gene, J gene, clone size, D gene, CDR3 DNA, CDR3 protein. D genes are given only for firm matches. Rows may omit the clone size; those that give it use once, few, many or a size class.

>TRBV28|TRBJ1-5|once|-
TGTGCCAGCAGTTTCAGTTTTGAGGAAAATCAGCCCCAGCATTTT
CASSFSFEENQPQHF
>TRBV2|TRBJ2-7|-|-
TGTGCCAGCGGCGATTACTCAAATCCCTACGAGCAGTACTTC
CASGDYSNPYEQYF
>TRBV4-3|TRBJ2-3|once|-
TGCGCCAGCAGCCAAGATTCAGCCACCTTGGGCACAGATACGCAGTATTTT
CASSQDSATLGTDTQYF
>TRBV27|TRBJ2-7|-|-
TGTGCCAGCAGTAGGGGGGGCATAGGATACGAGCAGTACTTC
CASSRGGIGYEQYF
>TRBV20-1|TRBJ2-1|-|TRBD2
TGCAGTGCTCGCCCGGGCGGCGGGAGCCGCTACAATGAGCAGTTCTTC
CSARPGGGSRYNEQFF
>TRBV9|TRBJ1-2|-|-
TGTGCCAGCAGCGTAGTGGACGATAGAAGCTATGGCTACACCTTC
CASSVVDDRSYGYTF
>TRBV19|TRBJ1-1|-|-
TGTGCCAGTAGTATCTGGGGTAGTACGACTGAAGCTTTCTTT
CASSIWGSTTEAFF
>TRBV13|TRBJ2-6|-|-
TGTGCCAGCAGCTTAGCGGGTCCCCGCTCTGGGGCCAACGTCCTGACTTTC
CASSLAGPRSGANVLTF
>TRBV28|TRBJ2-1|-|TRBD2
TGTGCCAGCAGTGCCGGGACTAGCGGGAGTTTGTATGAGCAGTTCTTC
CASSAGTSGSLYEQFF
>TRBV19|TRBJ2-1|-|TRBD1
TGTGCCAGTAGCCAGGGGGCTGCCTACAATGAGCAGTTCTTC
CASSQGAAYNEQFF
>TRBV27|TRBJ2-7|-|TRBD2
TGTGCCAGCAGTTGGAGCGGGAGCCCCTCCTACGAGCAGTACTTC
CASSWSGSPSYEQYF
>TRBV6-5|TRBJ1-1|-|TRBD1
TGTGCCAGCGGATTGGACAGGTTGAACACTGAAGCTTTCTTT
CASGLDRLNTEAFF
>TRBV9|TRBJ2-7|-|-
TGTGCCAGCAGCGTAGAGGACCATTACGAGCAGTACTTC
CASSVEDHYEQYF
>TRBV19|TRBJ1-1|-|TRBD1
TGTGCCAGTAGCTGGGCGACAGGGAGTGAAGCTTTCTTT
CASSWATGSEAFF
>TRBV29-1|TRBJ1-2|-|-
TGCAGCGTGGAGCTTCAGGAGGCCCTTGGCTACACCTTC
CSVELQEALGYTF
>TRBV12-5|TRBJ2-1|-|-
TGTGCTAGTGGTTTGTCCCCGGACTATTACTCCTACAATGAGCAGTTCTTC
CASGLSPDYYSYNEQFF
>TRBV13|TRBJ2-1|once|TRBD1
TGTGCCAGCAGCACAGGGGTCAAACTGAGCTCCTACAATGAGCAGTTCTTC
CASSTGVKLSSYNEQFF
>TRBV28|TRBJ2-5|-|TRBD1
TGTGCCAGCAGGGACAGGGGAGCGGAGACCCAGTACTTC
CASRDRGAETQYF
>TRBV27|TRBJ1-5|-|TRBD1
TGTGCCAGCAGTGATCAGGGGGAACATCAGCCCCAGCATTTT
CASSDQGEHQPQHF
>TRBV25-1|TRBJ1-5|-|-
TGTGCCAGCAGTGACACGCATTCTCCGCTACATTTT
CASSDTHSPLHF
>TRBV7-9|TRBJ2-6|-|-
TGTGCCAGCAGCTCCGACTCTGGGGCCAACGTCCTGACTTTC
CASSSDSGANVLTF
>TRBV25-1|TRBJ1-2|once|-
TGTGCCAGCAGTGACGGACGGCGGAGGAGCACCTTC
CASSDGRRRSTF
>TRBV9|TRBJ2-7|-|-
TGTGCCAGCAGCGTAGGGTCCAGGGCCTACGAGCAGTACTTC
CASSVGSRAYEQYF
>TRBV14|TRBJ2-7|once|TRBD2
TGTGCCAGCAGCCAATCCGTGGGACTAGCGGGAGCGCGCTCCTACGAGCAGTACTTC
CASSQSVGLAGARSYEQYF
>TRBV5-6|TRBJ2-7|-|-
TGTGCCAGCAGCGAATCCCCCGGGGCCGCATACGAGCAGTACTTC
CASSESPGAAYEQYF
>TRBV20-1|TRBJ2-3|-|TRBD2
TGCAGTGCTAGAGGGCTAGCGGATGTCACAGATACGCAGTATTTT
CSARGLADVTDTQYF
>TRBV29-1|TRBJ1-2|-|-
TGCAGCGTTGAAGATGGGCAGGATACCATCTATGGCTACACCTTC
CSVEDGQDTIYGYTF
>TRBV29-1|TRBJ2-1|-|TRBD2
TGCAGCGTTGGGGGACTAGCGGGAAACAATGAGCAGTTCTTC
CSVGGLAGNNEQFF
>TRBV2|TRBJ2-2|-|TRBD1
TGTGCCATCCCCCTAAGAACCCAGGGGGCTACCGGGGAGCTGTTTTTT
CAIPLRTQGATGELFF
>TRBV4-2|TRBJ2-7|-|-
TGTGCCAGCAGCCGAGAGGGTTTCGGGGAGGCGGCCGAGCAGTACTTC
CASSREGFGEAAEQYF
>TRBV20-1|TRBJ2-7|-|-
TGCAGTGCTAGAGATTGGGACGGGACCAAGGACGAGCAGTACTTC
CSARDWDGTKDEQYF
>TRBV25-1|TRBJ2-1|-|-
TGTGCCAGCAGTGAATATTTCGTAACTAGCTCATACAATGAGCAGTTCTTC
CASSEYFVTSSYNEQFF
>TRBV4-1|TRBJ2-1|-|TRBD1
TGTGCCAGCAGCCAAGGTACAGGGGGGTCCTACAATGAGCAGTTCTTC
CASSQGTGGSYNEQFF
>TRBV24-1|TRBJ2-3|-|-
TGTGCCACCCGGGGAGACCTCACAGATACGCAGTATTTT
CATRGDLTDTQYF
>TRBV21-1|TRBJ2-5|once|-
TGTGCCAGCAGCAAAGCTACAGAAGAGACCCAGTACTTC
CASSKATEETQYF
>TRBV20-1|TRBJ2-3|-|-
TGCAGTGCTAGAGACCTCGACACAGATACGCAGTATTTT
CSARDLDTDTQYF
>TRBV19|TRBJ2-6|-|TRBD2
TGTGCCAGTCTCGGGACTAGCTATACTGGGGCCAACGTCCTGACTTTC
CASLGTSYTGANVLTF
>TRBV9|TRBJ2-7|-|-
TGTGCCAGCAGCGTAGCGGGAGCAATTGACGAGCAGTACTTC
CASSVAGAIDEQYF
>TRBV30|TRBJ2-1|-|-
TGTGCCTGGAGTGGGGAACGCAATGAGCAGTTCTTC
CAWSGERNEQFF
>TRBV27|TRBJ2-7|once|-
TGTGCCAGCAGTTTATTTGCGGGTCCCTACGAGCAGTACTTC
CASSLFAGPYEQYF
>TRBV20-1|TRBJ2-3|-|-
TGCAGTGCTACCCGCTCCCGACCTTACGCGACGGTAGATACGCAGTATTTT
CSATRSRPYATVDTQYF
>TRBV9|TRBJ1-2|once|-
TGTGCCAGCAGCGTCAGGGCTAACTATGGCTACACCTTC
CASSVRANYGYTF
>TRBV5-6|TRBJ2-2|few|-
TGTGCCAGCAGCTTCGGCTCAACCGGGGAGCTGTTTTTT
CASSFGSTGELFF
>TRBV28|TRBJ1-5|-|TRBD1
TGTGCCAGCGGAACAGGGGGCTGGGAGCCCCAGCATTTT
CASGTGGWEPQHF
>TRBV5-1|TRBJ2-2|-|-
TGCGCCAGCAGTCCCCAGGAGACCGGGGAGCTGTTTTTT
CASSPQETGELFF
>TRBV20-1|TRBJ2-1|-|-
TGCAGTGCCCCCAGACAGGAGATCAATGAGCAGTTCTTC
CSAPRQEINEQFF
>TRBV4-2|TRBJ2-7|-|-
TGTGCCAGCAGCCCTCGTGGGGAATCCTACGAGCAGTACTTC
CASSPRGESYEQYF
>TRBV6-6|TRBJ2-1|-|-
TGTGCCAGCAGTTTTGGACAGGCCGGGGGATTCTTC
CASSFGQAGGFF
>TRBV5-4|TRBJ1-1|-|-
TGTGCCAGCAGCTTGGCCGATCAGACAGGTTTGAACACTGAAGCTTTCTTT
CASSLADQTGLNTEAFF
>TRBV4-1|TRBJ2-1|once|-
TGCGCCAGCAGCCAAGGGACTCCAAATGAGCAGTTCTTC
CASSQGTPNEQFF
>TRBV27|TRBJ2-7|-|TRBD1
TGTGCCAGCAGACCGGGACAGGGGCTCTACGAGCAGTACTTC
CASRPGQGLYEQYF
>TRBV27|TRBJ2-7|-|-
TGTGCCAGCAGTCCCCTGGGACCTGCGGGCGAGCAGTACTTC
CASSPLGPAGEQYF
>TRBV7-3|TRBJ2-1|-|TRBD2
TGTGCCAGCAGCCAGGGACTAGGACTAAATGAGCAGTTCTTC
CASSQGLGLNEQFF
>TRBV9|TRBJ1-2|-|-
TGTGCCAGCGAGAGAGCTAACTATGGCTACACCTTC
CASERANYGYTF
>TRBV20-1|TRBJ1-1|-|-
TGCAGTGCTCGAGGGGGGACTGAAGCTTTCTTT
CSARGGTEAFF
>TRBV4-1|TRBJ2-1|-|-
TGCGCCAGCAGCCAAGAAGCGGCTAGCGCGTACAATGAGCAGTTCTTC
CASSQEAASAYNEQFF
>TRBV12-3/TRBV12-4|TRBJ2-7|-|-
TGTGCCAGCAGTTTGGGGGGTAGGTACGAGCAGTACTTC
CASSLGGRYEQYF